This T cell receptor (beta chain) derives from a study of CD8+ T cells in alopecia areata. Overall study context: Tofacitinib lasted 6 to 18 months, then 6 months off drug.

It was cDNA, reverse transcribed from extracted RNA, that served as the sequencing template. Here immunoSEQ multiplex PCR was the method, and the copy in TCRdb shows in-frame clones only, minus some. The data hold about 180,000 clones, with around 50% observed a single time. This CDR3 has 14 residues. Germline CDR1 ENHRY, CDR2 SYGVKD. Between the trimmed V and J ends, which lost 6 bases and 4 bases, there was a span of 14 bases. The origin of this receptor is a human donor with alopecia areata. The input for sequencing was CD4+ T cells sorted from blood, taken at week 0. The rearrangement joins TRBV10-3 to TRBJ2-3; maybe TRBD1 (6 bases). The CDR3 sequence is CAIRWDKGPDTQYF. DNA for the CDR3: TGTGCCATCAGATGGGACAAGGGCCCAGATACGCAGTATTTT.